The source of this T cell receptor (beta chain) is a study of blood T cell repertoires in COVID-19. Study-level information: The origin of the acute and convalescent COVID-19 samples was the United States, Italy and Spain. T cells, B-cell-depleted T cells, or PBMCs supplied cDNA or gDNA.

Germline CDR1 is SGHNT and CDR2 is YENEEA. J was trimmed by 4 bases and V by 5 bases; bases with no gene match: 4. The CDR3 sequence is 15 residues long. The table lists this clone with a few counts. Authors' methods: Estimation of nucleated cell counts was performed using reference gene primer amplification. Sequenced by immunoSEQ multiplex PCR; TCRdb stores in-frame clones only, minus some. V and J calls and clone size follow that table, whereas D and trimming were derived from the DNA. Of approximately 52,000 clones detected, about 86% appear once; the ten largest clones hold 1% to 1.5%. This sequence joins TRBV11-3 and TRBJ2-1; 11 nucleotides match TRBD2. Material for sequencing was peripheral blood. This TCR was sampled from a man in his sixties with acute or convalescent COVID-19. CDR3 amino acids: CASSPLAGGYNEQFF. In DNA, the CDR3 is TGTGCCAGCAGCCCCCTAGCGGGGGGTTACAATGAGCAGTTCTTC.